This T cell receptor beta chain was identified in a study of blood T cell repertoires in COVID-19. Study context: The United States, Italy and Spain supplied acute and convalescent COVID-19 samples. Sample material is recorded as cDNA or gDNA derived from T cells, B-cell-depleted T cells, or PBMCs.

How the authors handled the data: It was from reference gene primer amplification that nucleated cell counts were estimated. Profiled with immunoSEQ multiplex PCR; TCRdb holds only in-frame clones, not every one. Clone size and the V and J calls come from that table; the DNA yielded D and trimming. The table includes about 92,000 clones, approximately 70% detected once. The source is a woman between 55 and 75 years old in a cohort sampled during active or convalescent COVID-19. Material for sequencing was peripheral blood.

CDR3 in amino acids: CSASKTESGYTF. The CDR3 DNA reads as TGCAGTGCCAGTAAAACGGAGTCAGGCTACACCTTC. This rearrangement joins TRBV20-1 to TRBJ1-2; D unclear. Germline-derived CDR1 and CDR2 are DFQATT and SNEGSKA (reference sequence). Trimming pared 6 bases from V and 8 bases from J, leaving 16 bases between. The CDR3 loop spans 12 amino acids.